This is a list of T cell receptor beta chains from one sample in a study of radiation and T cells in renal cell carcinoma. Data came from immunoSEQ multiplex PCR; TCRdb stores just in-frame clones and leaves some out. The repertoire consists of about 78,000 clones, with roughly nine tenths occurring once and the leading ten covering more than 4.5%. The specimen comprised blood, sampled from a patient whose treatment included radiotherapy and nephrectomy. The receptors here all came from a woman aged 70-85 years with renal cell carcinoma. Each CDR3 is given with its conserved first and last residue. Each record gives: D gene, clone size, V gene, J gene, CDR3 length, CDR3 protein, CDR3 DNA. D genes are given only for firm matches. A clone size is listed for some rows: how often the clone was seen (once, few, many), or a class if it is expanded.

>TRBD2|.|TRBV27|TRBJ2-3|14
CASSLSGGTDTQYF
TGTGCCAGCAGTCTTAGCGGGGGCACAGATACGCAGTATTTT
>TRBD1|.|TRBV5-1|TRBJ2-1|13
CASSENRGGEQFF
TGCGCCAGCAGCGAAAACAGGGGTGGTGAGCAGTTCTTC
>.|.|TRBV18|TRBJ2-1|15
CASSPKGWGSNEQFF
TGTGCCAGCTCACCAAAAGGGTGGGGGAGCAATGAGCAGTTCTTC
>.|.|TRBV19|TRBJ2-2|11
CASSISGELFF
TGTGCCAGTAGTATCTCCGGGGAGCTGTTTTTT
>.|.|TRBV5-4|TRBJ1-2|14
CASSLDRENYGYTF
TGTGCCAGCAGCTTGGACCGGGAAAACTATGGCTACACCTTC
>TRBD1|.|TRBV11-3|TRBJ2-2|15
CASSRDRTNTGELFF
TGTGCCAGCAGCCGGGACAGGACAAACACCGGGGAGCTGTTTTTT
>.|.|TRBV25-1|TRBJ2-2|15
CASRGPGGNTGELFF
TGTGCCAGCAGGGGACCTGGGGGAAACACCGGGGAGCTGTTTTTT
>.|.|TRBV30|TRBJ2-1|12
CAWSVGGAEQFF
TGTGCCTGGAGTGTAGGCGGGGCTGAGCAGTTCTTC
>TRBD1|.|TRBV6-6|TRBJ1-2|14
CASSGTGPNYGYTF
TGTGCCAGCAGTGGGACAGGTCCTAACTATGGCTACACCTTC
>.|.|TRBV7-3|TRBJ1-2|16
CASSLMGEWLNYGYTF
TGTGCCAGCAGCTTAATGGGTGAGTGGCTTAACTATGGCTACACCTTC
>.|.|TRBV29-1|TRBJ1-1|13
CSVTATGNTEAFF
TGCAGCGTTACAGCTACAGGCAACACTGAAGCTTTCTTT
>.|.|TRBV7-3|TRBJ1-1|13
CASSSDMNTEAFF
TGTGCCAGCAGCTCCGACATGAACACTGAAGCTTTCTTT
>.|.|TRBV9|TRBJ1-3|14
CASSVGQAGNTIYF
TGTGCCAGCAGCGTAGGTCAGGCTGGAAACACCATATATTTT
>.|.|TRBV11-2|TRBJ1-4|15
CASSLYSGSYEKLFF
TGTGCCAGCAGCTTATATTCCGGTTCTTATGAAAAACTGTTTTTT
>TRBD1|.|TRBV7-3|TRBJ2-5|15
CASSASGQPQETQYF
TGTGCCAGCAGCGCGTCGGGACAGCCCCAAGAGACCCAGTACTTC
>TRBD2|.|TRBV28|TRBJ2-3|17
CASSLLAGTSGTDTQYF
TGTGCCAGCAGTTTATTGGCCGGGACTAGCGGCACAGATACGCAGTATTTT
>.|.|TRBV30|TRBJ1-3|14
CAWSVRQVGNTIYF
TGTGCCTGGAGTGTACGGCAGGTCGGAAACACCATATATTTT
>TRBD1|.|TRBV7-8|TRBJ1-5|16
CASSLGGQGTGQPQHF
TGTGCCAGCAGCTTAGGGGGACAGGGGACGGGTCAGCCCCAGCATTTT
>TRBD1|.|TRBV28|TRBJ2-5|15
CASSPGQLYQETQYF
TGTGCCAGCAGTCCGGGACAGCTGTACCAAGAGACCCAGTACTTC
>.|.|TRBV5-3|TRBJ1-1|17
CARSLESQLPMNTEAFF
TGTGCCAGAAGCTTGGAATCCCAGCTACCCATGAACACTGAAGCTTTCTTT
>TRBD1|.|TRBV7-8|TRBJ2-7|14
CASSMGQGPYEQYF
TGTGCCAGCAGCATGGGACAGGGGCCCTACGAGCAGTACTTC
>TRBD1|.|TRBV6-5|TRBJ2-7|14
CASSAGQASYEQYF
TGTGCCAGCAGCGCCGGACAGGCGTCCTACGAGCAGTACTTC
>.|.|TRBV2|TRBJ2-7|14
CASSVVRGGYEQYF
TGTGCCAGCAGTGTCGTGAGGGGAGGCTACGAGCAGTACTTC
>.|.|TRBV11-2|TRBJ1-1|13
CASSLSLRTEAFF
TGTGCCAGCAGCTTAAGCCTGCGTACTGAAGCTTTCTTT
>.|.|TRBV6-6|TRBJ2-7|14
CASSRAGPSYEQYF
TGTGCCAGCAGCCGGGCGGGGCCCTCCTACGAGCAGTACTTC
>TRBD2|.|TRBV6-6|TRBJ2-3|16
CASSYSTSGHTDTQYF
TGTGCCAGCAGTTACTCGACTAGCGGGCACACAGATACGCAGTATTTT
>.|.|TRBV5-8|TRBJ2-3|14
CASSLEAQTDTQYF
TGTGCCAGCAGCTTGGAAGCGCAAACAGATACGCAGTATTTT
>.|.|TRBV5-1|TRBJ1-4|13
CASSYTGNEKLFF
TGCGCCAGCAGCTACACAGGGAATGAAAAACTGTTTTTT
>TRBD1|.|TRBV30|TRBJ2-2|16
CAWSAKTGLATGELFF
TGTGCCTGGAGTGCTAAGACAGGGTTAGCCACCGGGGAGCTGTTTTTT
>.|once|TRBV5-1|TRBJ1-1|15
CASSLAYGSGTEAFF
TGCGCCAGCAGCTTGGCTTACGGGAGTGGCACTGAAGCTTTCTTT
>.|.|TRBV5-8|TRBJ1-4|14
CASSQTRGVGKLFF
TGTGCCAGCAGCCAAACGAGGGGGGTCGGAAAACTGTTTTTT
>.|.|TRBV29-1|TRBJ2-3|13
CSVGRGFVDTQYF
TGCAGCGTTGGGAGGGGGTTTGTAGATACGCAGTATTTT
>.|.|TRBV28|TRBJ1-2|13
CASSFSRDYGYTF
TGTGCCAGCAGTTTTAGCAGGGATTATGGCTACACCTTC
>TRBD1|once|TRBV5-1|TRBJ2-4|12
CASSRDRDIQYF
TGCGCCAGCAGTCGAGACAGGGACATTCAGTACTTC
>.|.|TRBV29-1|TRBJ2-6|14
CSARPSSGANVLTF
TGCAGCGCGAGACCCAGCTCTGGGGCCAACGTCCTGACTTTC
>.|few|TRBV5-1|TRBJ1-1|15
CASSLDPGMNTEAFF
TGCGCCAGCAGCTTGGACCCGGGCATGAACACTGAAGCTTTCTTT
>.|.|TRBV11-2|TRBJ1-2|12
CASSLDSLGYTF
TGTGCCAGCAGCTTAGATTCCTTGGGCTACACCTTC
>.|.|TRBV7-3|TRBJ1-1|13
CASSINRVGEAFF
TGTGCCAGCAGCATTAACAGGGTAGGGGAAGCTTTCTTT
>.|.|TRBV7-3|TRBJ2-1|15
CASSLSGVGHNEQFF
TGTGCCAGCAGCTTATCGGGAGTAGGGCACAATGAGCAGTTCTTC
>.|.|TRBV4-2|TRBJ1-2|16
CASSPQGTGVNYGYTF
TGTGCCAGCAGCCCCCAAGGAACAGGCGTTAACTATGGCTACACCTTC
>.|.|TRBV7-2|TRBJ2-6|14
CASSLWSGANVLTF
TGTGCCAGCAGCTTATGGTCTGGGGCCAACGTCCTGACTTTC
>.|.|TRBV30|TRBJ2-5|15
CAWSVWGGAKETQYF
TGTGCCTGGAGTGTTTGGGGGGGGGCCAAAGAGACCCAGTACTTC
>TRBD1|once|TRBV7-9|TRBJ2-3|15
CASSSGDRYTDTQYF
TGTGCCAGCAGCTCGGGGGACAGGTACACAGATACGCAGTATTTT
>TRBD1|few|TRBV28|TRBJ1-4|16
CASSISTGGAYEKLFF
TGTGCCAGCAGCATATCAACAGGGGGCGCATATGAAAAACTGTTTTTT
>.|few|TRBV28|TRBJ1-5|13
CASREAGDQPQHF
TGTGCCAGCAGGGAGGCAGGGGATCAGCCCCAGCATTTT
>.|.|TRBV6-5|TRBJ2-3|14
CASSYTALSDTQYF
TGTGCCAGCAGTTACACAGCCCTATCAGATACGCAGTATTTT
>.|.|TRBV25-1|TRBJ1-4|14
CASSGGAPNEKLFF
TGTGCCAGCAGTGGGGGGGCACCTAATGAAAAACTGTTTTTT
>.|medium-sized|TRBV7-9|TRBJ2-7|15
CASSSPLRDRSEQYF
TGTGCCAGCAGCAGCCCCCTGCGGGACCGATCCGAGCAGTACTTC
>.|.|TRBV5-1|TRBJ2-2|14
CASTPEGVTGELFF
TGCGCCAGCACCCCCGAAGGGGTCACCGGGGAGCTGTTTTTT
>.|.|TRBV5-1|TRBJ1-6|12
CASSLEKSPLHF
TGCGCCAGCAGCTTAGAGAAATCACCCCTCCACTTT
>.|.|TRBV5-1|TRBJ2-7|13
CASSLPTSYEQYF
TGCGCCAGCAGCTTGCCGACGTCCTACGAGCAGTACTTC
>.|.|TRBV6-5|TRBJ1-2|11
CATTEKSGYTF
TGTGCCACCACCGAGAAGTCTGGCTACACCTTC